These 2 T cell receptor beta chains came from one sample sequenced in a study of blood T cell repertoires in COVID-19. Here immunoSEQ multiplex PCR was the method, and the copy in TCRdb shows in-frame clones only, minus some. The sample has 250,000 to 300,000 clones; approximately 90% are singletons. The sample was peripheral blood. Receptors originate from a man aged 18 to 29 with active or convalescent COVID-19.

Worth noting for this clone: At one of its ends the junction is not consistent with the germline gene, which may arise from a read error. The chain has TRBV7-2 and TRBJ2-5, with 11 bases matching TRBD2. The CDR3 runs to 15 residues. CDR1 and CDR2 (germline): SGHTA, FQGNSA. The CDR3 sequence is CASTLAGGHVETQYF. In nucleotides, the CDR3 is TGTGCCAGCACCTTAGCGGGAGGGCACGTGGAGACCCAGTACTTC. The full variable domain, rest sourced from reference TRBV7-2 and TRBJ2-5, is GAGVSQSPSNKVTEKGKDVELRCDPISGHTALYWYRQSLGQGLEFLIYFQGNSAPDKSGLPSDRFSAERTGGSVSTLTIQRTQQEDSAVYLCASTLAGGHVETQYFGPGTRLLVL.

This chain links TRBV30 with TRBJ2-2, with D perhaps TRBD2 (6 bases). The V end was cut by 5 bases, the J end by 5 bases, with 18 bases between. The germline gives CDR1 GTSNPN, CDR2 SVGIG (reference sequence). The CDR3 extends over 15 amino acids. This chain's CDR3 is CAWQDRDLRTGELFF. The CDR3 DNA reads as TGTGCCTGGCAAGACCGGGACTTACGAACCGGGGAGCTGTTTTTT.